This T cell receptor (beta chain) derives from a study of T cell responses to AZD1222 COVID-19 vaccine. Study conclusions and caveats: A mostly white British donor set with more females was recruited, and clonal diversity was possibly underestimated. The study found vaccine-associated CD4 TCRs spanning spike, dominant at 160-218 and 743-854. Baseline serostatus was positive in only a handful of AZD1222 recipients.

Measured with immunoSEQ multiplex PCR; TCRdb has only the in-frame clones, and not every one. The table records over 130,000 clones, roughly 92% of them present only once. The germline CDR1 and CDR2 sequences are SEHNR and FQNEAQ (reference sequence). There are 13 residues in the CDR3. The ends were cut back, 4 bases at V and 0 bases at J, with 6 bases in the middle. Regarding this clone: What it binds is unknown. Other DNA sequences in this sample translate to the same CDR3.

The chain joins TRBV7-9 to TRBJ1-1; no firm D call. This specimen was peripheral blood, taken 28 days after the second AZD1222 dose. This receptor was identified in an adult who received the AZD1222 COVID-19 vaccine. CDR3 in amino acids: CASSSNMNTEAFF. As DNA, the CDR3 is TGTGCCAGCAGCTCGAACATGAACACTGAAGCTTTCTTT.